The 16 T cell receptor beta chains in this list originate from one sample, sequenced in a study of T cells in Graves' hyperthyroidism and ophthalmopathy. RNA transcripts provided the source from which TCR beta CDR3 regions were amplified. Researchers ran a first-round RT-PCR on the TCR CDR3 using the HTBI primer set. TCRdb processed the multiplex PCR reads anew with MiXCR; each CDR3 protein has one entry. This sample has 640,000 or so distinct CDR3 sequences, with approximately 15% found just once. What was sequenced was blood. Receptors were obtained from a woman aged 18-30 years with Graves' ophthalmopathy.

This clonotype has a handful of counts. This chain joins TRBV6-1 and TRBJ2-1; 8 bases fit TRBD2. The CDR3 has 14 amino acids. The germline V gene has CDR1 MNHNS and CDR2 SASEGT. The junction had 7 bases not matched to a gene; V was cut back by 5 bases and J by 7 bases. This chain's CDR3 is CASSPGTRGNEQFF. DNA of the CDR3: TGTGCCAGCAGTCCAGGGACTAGGGGGAATGAGCAGTTCTTC.

This clonotype was picked up many times. The chain combines TRBV28 with TRBJ2-7; D might be TRBD2 (7 bases). V was pared by 8 bases and J by 2 bases, with 16 bases between. Germline CDR1 reads MDHEN; CDR2 reads SYDVKM. The CDR3 is 14 amino acids. CDR3 in DNA: TGTGCCAGCGGGGGCGGGAGATACCCCTACGAGCAGTACTTC. It translates to CASGGGRYPYEQYF.

This clonotype was seen many times. The genes are TRBV3-1 and TRBJ2-1, with 9 bases lining up with TRBD2. CDR3 size: 15 residues. The V and J ends lost 4 bases and 3 bases, in that order; junction bases with no gene match: 4. The V gene's germline CDR1 is LGHDT and CDR2 YNNKEL (reference sequence). The CDR3 DNA reads TGTGCCAGCAGCCCCCGGACTAGCGACTACAATGAGCAGTTCTTC. Translation gives CASSPRTSDYNEQFF.

The sample holds many counts of this clonotype. V is TRBV28 and J is TRBJ2-3; either TRBD1 or TRBD2 may supply D (6 bases each). CDR3 size: 12 residues. Germline values: CDR1 MDHEN, CDR2 SYDVKM. The V gene lost 3 bases and the J gene lost 9 bases, with 10 bases spanning the gap. CDR3 in amino acids: CASSLPGATQYF. DNA for the CDR3: TGTGCCAGCAGTTTGCCGGGGGCAACGCAGTATTTT.

This clonotype was seen repeatedly, ten times or more. The chain joins TRBV5-6 to TRBJ2-1; perhaps D is TRBD1 or TRBD2 (5 bases each). Germline CDR1 is SGHDT and CDR2 is YYEEEE. The length of the CDR3 is 13 residues. The ends were cut back, 4 bases at V and 6 bases at J, with 11 bases in the middle. CDR3 bases: TGTGCCAGCAGCGTGGGACCGTCCAATGAGCAGTTCTTC. It translates to CASSVGPSNEQFF.

V usage is TRBV14 and J usage is TRBJ2-5; TRBD2 matches 13 bases. Losses at the gene ends were 1 base for V and 6 bases for J; bases not matched to a gene: 5. The CDR3 extends over 16 amino acids. CDR1 and CDR2 from the germline V gene are SGHDN and FVKESK. CDR3 region: CASSQGTSGRRKTQYF. In DNA, the CDR3 is TGTGCCAGCAGCCAAGGGACTAGCGGGAGAAGGAAGACCCAGTACTTC.

The CDR3 sequence is CATAEENIQYF. The CDR3 DNA reads as TGTGCCACCGCCGAGGAGAACATTCAGTACTTC. This chain connects TRBV10-3 to TRBJ2-4, with no clear D. There are 11 residues in the CDR3. CDR1 and CDR2 (germline): ENHRY, SYGVKD. Deletions cut 10 bases from V and 7 bases from J, with 11 bases between.

This clonotype has just a few counts. The chain joins TRBV6-1 to TRBJ1-4; 7 bases agree with TRBD1. The germline CDR1 and CDR2 sequences are MNHNS and SASEGT. This CDR3 is built from 16 residues. J was trimmed by 5 bases and V by 7 bases; bases with no gene match: 13. The CDR3 DNA reads TGTGCCAGCACTACCCGGAAACAGGGGTGGAATGAAAAACTGTTTTTT. As protein: CASTTRKQGWNEKLFF.

This clonotype has a count of ten or more. J is TRBJ2-5 and V is TRBV6-2 or TRBV6-3, with TRBD2 as a possible D gene (5 bases). The CDR3 spans 14 residues. The V gene's germline CDR1 is MNHEY and CDR2 SVGEGT. Deletions cut 4 bases from V and 0 bases from J, with 9 bases between. The CDR3, as DNA: TGTGCCAGCAGTTCCGGAGCGGACCAAGAGACCCAGTACTTC. It codes for CASSSGADQETQYF.

There are many counts of this clonotype. This chain joins TRBV20-1 and TRBJ2-7, with 10 bases identical to TRBD2. The CDR3 consists of 13 residues. J gave up 3 bases and V 3 bases, and 2 bases lay outside the gene matches. Germline V CDR1 and CDR2: DFQATT, SNEGSKA (reference sequence). The CDR3 DNA follows: TGCAGTGCTAGCCTAGCGGGAGACTACGAGCAGTACTTC. The encoded protein is CSASLAGDYEQYF.

This clonotype was seen many times. The gene calls are TRBV6-1 and TRBJ2-7; 9 nucleotides agree with TRBD1. Germline trimming cut 6 bases from V and 0 bases from J; bases unmatched to any gene: 3. Germline CDR1 reads MNHNS; CDR2 reads SASEGT. This CDR3 comprises 14 residues. The CDR3 here is CASSGDRASYEQYF. As DNA, the CDR3 is TGTGCCAGCAGCGGGGACAGGGCCTCCTACGAGCAGTACTTC.

This clonotype appeared a few times. CDR3 in amino acids: CASRGTGLKYRDAVAKNIQYF. CDR3 in DNA: TGTGCCAGCAGAGGGACAGGCCTAAAGTACCGGGACGCGGTTGCCAAAAACATTCAGTACTTC. The rearrangement uses TRBV6-1 and TRBJ2-4; 8 positions match TRBD1. Losses at the gene ends were 6 bases for V and 1 base for J; bases not matched to a gene: 23. This CDR3 region has 21 residues. In germline, CDR1 is MNHNS, CDR2 SASEGT.

As for this clonotype: The CDR3 carries no conserved terminal phenylalanine or tryptophan, so it likely arises from a read error. The chain recombines TRBV28 with TRBJ2-2, with a weak D call TRBD1 (5 bases). This CDR3 spans 15 amino acids. Germline CDR1 MDHEN, CDR2 SYDVKM. The V end lost 5 bases, the J end lost 2 bases, and 12 bases lay between the germline ends. For the CDR3, the DNA is TGTGCCAGCAGTCCCCTAGACAGTAACACCGGGGAGCTGTTTTCT. Translated: CASSPLDSNTGELFS.

This clonotype was recorded many times. The V and J genes are TRBV3-1 and TRBJ1-2, with no clear D. Germline V CDR1 and CDR2: LGHDT, YNNKEL (reference sequence). Trimming took off 0 bases at V and 5 bases at J, with 13 bases between the two ends. The CDR3 sequence is 15 residues long. This CDR3 reads CASSQEGIPGYGYTF. The CDR3 DNA follows: TGTGCCAGCAGCCAAGAAGGTATCCCGGGTTATGGCTACACCTTC. The whole variable domain, remainder taken from reference TRBV3-1 and TRBJ1-2, is DTAVSQTPKYLVTQMGNDKSIKCEQNLGHDTMYWYKQDSKKFLKIMFSYNNKELIINETVPNRFSPKSPDKAHLNLHINSLELGDSAVYFCASSQEGIPGYGYTFGSGTRLTVV.

The sample holds a few counts of this clonotype. This chain connects TRBV27 to TRBJ1-2; 7 bases match TRBD1. The junction had 11 bases not matched to a gene; V was cut back by 5 bases and J by 2 bases. Germline loops: CDR1 MNHEY, CDR2 SMNVEV (reference sequence). The CDR3 is 16 residues long. The CDR3 DNA reads TGTGCCAGCAGTCTTACCCACAGGGGAGAAAACTATGGCTACACCTTC. Translation gives CASSLTHRGENYGYTF.

The J gene is TRBJ2-5, the V gene TRBV28, with 7 bases that match TRBD2. The CDR3 spans 15 residues. The germline V gene encodes CDR1 MDHEN and CDR2 SYDVKM. V shed 6 bases, J shed 2 bases, and the junction held 9 bases outside the gene matches. The CDR3 loop is CASSRPLADQETQYF. CDR3 nucleotides: TGTGCCAGCAGCAGACCGCTAGCGGATCAAGAGACCCAGTACTTC. Looking up the rest from reference TRBV28 and TRBJ2-5 gives the full variable domain: DVKVTQSSRYLVKRTGEKVFLECVQDMDHENMFWYRQDPGLGLRLIYFSYDVKMKEKGDIPEGYSVSREKKERFSLILESASTNQTSMYLCASSRPLADQETQYFGPGTRLLVL.